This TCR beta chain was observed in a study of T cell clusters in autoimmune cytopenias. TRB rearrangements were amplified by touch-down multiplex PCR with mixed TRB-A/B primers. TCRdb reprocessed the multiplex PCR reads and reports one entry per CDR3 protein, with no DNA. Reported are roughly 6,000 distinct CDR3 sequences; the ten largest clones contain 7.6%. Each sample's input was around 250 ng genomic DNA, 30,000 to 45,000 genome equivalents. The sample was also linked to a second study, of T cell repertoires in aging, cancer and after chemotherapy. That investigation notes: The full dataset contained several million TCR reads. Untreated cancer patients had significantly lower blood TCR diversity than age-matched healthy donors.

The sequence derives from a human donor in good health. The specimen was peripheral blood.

CDR3 residues: CASSQRTGGNEQFF. The V call is TRBV6-6, the J call TRBJ2-1; lacking DNA, the TRBD1 call made by TCRdb goes unchecked. This CDR3 has 14 residues. The germline gives CDR1 MNHNY, CDR2 SVGAGI (reference sequence).